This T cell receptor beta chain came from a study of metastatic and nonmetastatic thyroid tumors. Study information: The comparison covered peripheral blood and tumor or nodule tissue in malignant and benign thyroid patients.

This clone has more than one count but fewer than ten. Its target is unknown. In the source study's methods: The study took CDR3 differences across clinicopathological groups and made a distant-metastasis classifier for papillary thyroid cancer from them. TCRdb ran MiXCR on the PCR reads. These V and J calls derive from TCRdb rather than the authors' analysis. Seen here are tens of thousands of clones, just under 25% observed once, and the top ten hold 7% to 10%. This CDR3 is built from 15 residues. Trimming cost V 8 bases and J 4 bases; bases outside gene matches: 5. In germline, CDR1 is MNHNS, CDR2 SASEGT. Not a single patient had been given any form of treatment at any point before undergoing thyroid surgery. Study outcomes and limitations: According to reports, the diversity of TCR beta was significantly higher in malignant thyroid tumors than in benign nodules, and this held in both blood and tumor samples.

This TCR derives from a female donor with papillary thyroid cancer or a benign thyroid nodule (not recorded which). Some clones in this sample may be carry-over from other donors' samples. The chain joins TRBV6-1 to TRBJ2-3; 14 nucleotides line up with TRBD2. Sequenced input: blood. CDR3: CASAGLAGAADTQYF. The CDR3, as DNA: TGTGCCAGCGCGGGACTAGCGGGAGCTGCAGATACGCAGTATTTT.